Listed here are 2 T cell receptor beta chains from one sample, sequenced in a study of technical replicates of blood from a handful of donors. Sequenced by immunoSEQ multiplex PCR; TCRdb stores in-frame clones only, minus some. The table lists tens of thousands of clones, 95% to 97% of them singletons, with less than 0.25% in the top ten. What was sequenced was T cells isolated from PBMCs. Receptors were obtained from a human donor in good health.

This clone was picked up one time. This rearrangement joins TRBV4-1 to TRBJ2-1; D not resolved. CDR3 length: 14 amino acids. CDR1 and CDR2 from the germline V gene are MGHRA and YSYEKL. Trimming took off 0 bases at V and 5 bases at J, with 8 bases between the two ends. This CDR3 is CASSQDPQNNEQFF. The CDR3 region has the DNA TGCGCCAGCAGCCAAGATCCCCAGAACAATGAGCAGTTCTTC.

This chain joins TRBV7-9 and TRBJ2-2; TRBD2 is a possible D gene (6 bases). Trimming removed 6 bases at V and 3 bases at J, with 11 bases between. Germline V gives CDR1 SEHNR, CDR2 FQNEAQ (reference sequence). The CDR3 loop spans 14 amino acids. CDR3 in DNA: TGTGCCAGCAGTCCCGGGACTTACACCGGGGAGCTGTTTTTT. It yields the protein CASSPGTYTGELFF. Full variable domain (remainder filled in from reference TRBV7-9 and TRBJ2-2): DTGVSQNPRHKITKRGQNVTFRCDPISEHNRLYWYRQTLGQGPEFLTYFQNEAQLEKSRLLSDRFSAERPKGSFSTLEIQRTEQGDSAMYLCASSPGTYTGELFFGEGSRLTVL.